Presented here are 32 T cell receptor beta chains from one specimen sequenced in a study of blood T cell repertoires in COVID-19. Measured with immunoSEQ multiplex PCR; TCRdb has only the in-frame clones, and not every one. This sample carries hundreds of thousands of clones, roughly nine tenths of them seen once, and the ten largest clones take more than 7.5%. Source material: PBMCs or T cells enriched from blood (not recorded which). Every receptor here comes from a woman aged 60-75 years who had recovered from COVID-19.

The chain links TRBV30 to TRBJ2-1, with 9 bases lining up with TRBD1. Germline-derived CDR1 and CDR2 are GTSNPN and SVGIG (reference sequence). The trim removed 5 bases at V and 2 bases at J, leaving 4 bases unmatched. The CDR3 length is 14 residues. CDR3 bases: TGTGCCTGGGGACAGGGGTCCCCCTACAATGAGCAGTTCTTC. It translates to CAWGQGSPYNEQFF.

In this sample, this clone turned up once. The chain has TRBV27 and TRBJ2-3; 11 bases are shared with TRBD2. The CDR3 contains 16 residues. The junction had 10 bases not matched to a gene; V was cut back by 5 bases and J by 6 bases. Germline V CDR1 and CDR2: MNHEY, SMNVEV (reference sequence). The DNA of the CDR3 is TGTGCCAGCAGTACTTACACTAGCGGGGGAACTGATACGCAGTATTTT. Its protein product is CASSTYTSGGTDTQYF.

The sample holds one count of this clone. The chain has TRBV24-1 and TRBJ2-7; 9 nucleotides match TRBD1. The germline CDR1 and CDR2 sequences are KGHDR and SFDVKD. The CDR3 runs 14 residues. J gave up 4 bases and V 7 bases, and 7 bases lay outside the gene matches. CDR3 nucleotide sequence: TGTGCCACCAGCCCGGGACAGGGCGTATACGAGCAGTACTTC. Amino acids: CATSPGQGVYEQYF.

The gene calls are TRBV5-1 and TRBJ2-2, with a weak D call TRBD1 (7 bases). CDR1 SGHRS and CDR2 YFSETQ come from the germline V gene. Trimming cost V 2 bases and J 2 bases, with 13 bases left between them. The CDR3 runs 16 residues. The CDR3 here is CASSFAGQPNTGELFF. CDR3 bases: TGCGCCAGCAGCTTCGCGGGACAGCCCAACACCGGGGAGCTGTTTTTT.

The gene calls are TRBV18 and TRBJ2-1; TRBD1 agrees at 9 bases. Germline loops: CDR1 KGHSH, CDR2 LQKENI. V shed 2 bases, J shed 1 base, and the junction held 6 bases outside the gene matches. The CDR3 covers 17 residues. CDR3 in DNA: TGTGCCAGCTCACCAAGGCTACAGGGGGCTTCCTACAATGAGCAGTTCTTC. Translating it yields CASSPRLQGASYNEQFF.

This chain links TRBV30 with TRBJ2-4; 8 nucleotides line up with TRBD1. This CDR3 spans 14 amino acids. The V gene's germline CDR1 is GTSNPN and CDR2 SVGIG (reference sequence). The junction had 4 bases not matched to a gene; V was cut back by 3 bases and J by 3 bases. The CDR3 DNA reads as TGTGCCTGGAGCCAGGGGGCGGGCAAAAACATTCAGTACTTC. Translating gives CAWSQGAGKNIQYF.

The CDR3: CASSSPQTGLEQYF. In DNA, the CDR3 is TGCGCCAGCAGCTCGCCACAAACAGGGCTCGAGCAGTACTTC. The chain joins TRBV5-1 to TRBJ2-7, with a tentative D call TRBD1 (6 bases). This CDR3 has 14 residues. Germline V gives CDR1 SGHRS, CDR2 YFSETQ. Trimming left V 3 bases short and J 6 bases short, with 16 bases between.

The rearrangement joins TRBV11-2 to TRBJ1-2; a possible D gene is TRBD1 (5 bases). The ends were cut back, 5 bases at V and 4 bases at J, with 11 bases in the middle. This CDR3 comprises 13 residues. Germline assignment: CDR1 SGHAT and CDR2 FQNNGV. The CDR3 bases are TGTGCCAGCAGCCTCCGGGGGATCTATGGCTACACCTTC. Translation: CASSLRGIYGYTF. The entire variable domain, with the rest obtained from reference TRBV11-2 and TRBJ1-2, is as follows: EAGVAQSPRYKIIEKRQSVAFWCNPISGHATLYWYQQILGQGPKLLIQFQNNGVVDDSQLPKDRFSAERLKGVDSTLKIQPAKLEDSAVYLCASSLRGIYGYTFGSGTRLTVV.

This clone was seen just once. J is TRBJ1-2 and V is TRBV6-6, with no clear D. V was pared by 6 bases and J by 2 bases, with 16 bases between. Germline V gene sequence: CDR1 MNHNY, CDR2 SVGAGI (reference sequence). The CDR3 is made up of 15 amino acids. CDR3 region: CASSRPGTGNYGYTF. The CDR3 DNA is TGTGCCAGCAGCCGACCCGGTACGGGGAACTATGGCTACACCTTC.

This sequence joins TRBV21-1 and TRBJ2-3; the table calls TRBD1, which could not be checked here. TRBV21-1 is assigned pseudogene status. This CDR3 contains 14 residues. In DNA form, the CDR3 reads TGTGCCAGCAGACCAGGGGGCACCACAGATACGCAGTATTTT. Its translation is CASRPGGTTDTQYF.

This chain uses TRBV7-9 with TRBJ2-2, with no clear D. V lost 0 bases and J 1 base, leaving 12 bases between the germline ends. This CDR3 has 17 amino acids. The germline CDR1 and CDR2 sequences are SEHNR and FQNEAQ (reference sequence). The CDR3 region is CASSLAYALLNTGELFF. The CDR3 bases are TGTGCCAGCAGCTTAGCGTACGCCCTACTGAACACCGGGGAGCTGTTTTTT.

The V call is TRBV30, the J call TRBJ2-3; 15 bases agree with TRBD2. Germline CDR1 GTSNPN, CDR2 SVGIG (reference sequence). J lost 3 bases, V lost 4 bases, and 5 bases had no gene match. There are 16 residues in the CDR3. CDR3 bases: TGTGCCTGGAACCAGGGGACTAGCGGGGGGACAGATACGCAGTATTTT. Amino acids: CAWNQGTSGGTDTQYF.

This chain uses TRBV11-2 with TRBJ2-5; 9 bases match TRBD2. Germline V gene data show CDR1 as SGHAT and CDR2 as FQNNGV. The CDR3 extends over 16 amino acids. Trimming at V came to 7 bases and at J to 1 base, leaving 10 bases not matched to a gene. CDR3 amino acids: CASTHPLAGVQETQYF. CDR3 nucleotides: TGTGCCAGCACCCACCCCTTAGCGGGGGTCCAAGAGACCCAGTACTTC.

V gene TRBV18 combines with J gene TRBJ2-1; D remains ambiguous. This CDR3 region has 13 residues. Germline CDR1 is KGHSH and CDR2 is LQKENI. Trimming took off 3 bases at V and 4 bases at J, with 7 bases between the two ends. The CDR3 protein is CASSPIGYNEQFF. CDR3 DNA sequence: TGTGCCAGCTCACCTATCGGTTACAATGAGCAGTTCTTC.

The rearrangement joins TRBV6-5 to TRBJ1-6, with 7 bases lining up with TRBD1. V lost 6 bases to trimming and J lost 9 bases; unmatched junction nucleotides: 11. CDR1 MNHEY and CDR2 SVGAGI come from the germline V gene. This CDR3 has 15 residues. CDR3 coding DNA: TGTGCCAGCAGCGACCTCCCGACAGGGCCTTCACCCCTCCACTTT. Protein sequence: CASSDLPTGPSPLHF.

The chain is built from TRBV19 and TRBJ1-1; TRBD1 aligns across 9 bases. The CDR3 spans 16 residues. Germline V gives CDR1 LNHDA, CDR2 SQIVND (reference sequence). V lost 5 bases and J lost 1; bases outside the gene matches: 8. The CDR3 region is CASSWRTGAGNTEAFF. CDR3 coding DNA: TGTGCCAGTAGTTGGAGGACAGGGGCCGGGAACACTGAAGCTTTCTTT.

The chain couples TRBV20-1 to TRBJ2-3, with 9 positions matching TRBD2. The CDR3 runs to 15 residues. Germline V CDR1 and CDR2: DFQATT, SNEGSKA (reference sequence). V lost 3 bases to trimming and J lost 2 bases; unmatched junction nucleotides: 6. The CDR3 DNA sequence: TGCAGTGCTAGTTATCCGGGACTAGCCACAGATACGCAGTATTTT. Its translation is CSASYPGLATDTQYF.

V is TRBV27 and J is TRBJ1-5, with 7 nucleotides matching TRBD1. This CDR3 has 15 residues. V was clipped by 5 bases and J by 5 bases; unmatched bases: 9. The germline V gene encodes CDR1 MNHEY and CDR2 SMNVEV (reference sequence). In nucleotides, the CDR3 is TGTGCCAGCAGTGGTGGGACAGTGAAAGATCAGCCCCAGCATTTT. Protein sequence: CASSGGTVKDQPQHF.

The chain is built from TRBV6-5 and TRBJ2-6; 7 nucleotides align to TRBD1. Per the germline V gene, CDR1 is MNHEY and CDR2 is SVGAGI. V dropped 5 bases and J dropped 2; count of bases not matched to a gene: 3. This CDR3 spans 15 amino acids. DNA of the CDR3: TGTGCCAGCAGTCGACAGGGAACTGGGGCCAACGTCCTGACTTTC. Translating it yields CASSRQGTGANVLTF.

With respect to this clone: This specimen includes other DNA sequences encoding the same CDR3. This rearrangement joins TRBV9 to TRBJ1-1; a weak D match, TRBD1 (5 bases). V shed 0 bases and J shed 1 base, with 7 bases lying between them. Germline V gives CDR1 SGDLS, CDR2 YYNGEE. The length of the CDR3 is 14 residues. Written as DNA, the CDR3 is TGTGCCAGCAGCGTAGGGGGCCAGAACACTGAAGCTTTCTTT. Amino acids: CASSVGGQNTEAFF. The full variable domain, its missing parts supplied by reference TRBV9 and TRBJ1-1, is DSGVTQTPKHLITATGQRVTLRCSPRSGDLSVYWYQQSLDQGLQFLIQYYNGEERAKGNILERFSAQQFPDLHSELNLSSLELGDSALYFCASSVGGQNTEAFFGQGTRLTVV.

The chain uses TRBV18 and TRBJ1-2; maybe TRBD1 (5 bases). The germline gives CDR1 KGHSH, CDR2 LQKENI. Trimming stripped 4 bases from V and 8 bases from J, with 14 bases between. The CDR3 runs to 13 residues. CDR3 protein: CASSREGLVGYTF. The CDR3 DNA reads as TGTGCCAGCTCACGGGAGGGGCTGGTCGGCTACACCTTC.

This chain links TRBV6-1 with TRBJ2-7, with D perhaps TRBD2 (6 bases). This CDR3 contains 15 residues. Trimming cost V 1 base and J 2 bases, with 12 bases left between them. Germline V gene sequence: CDR1 MNHNS, CDR2 SASEGT. The CDR3 sequence: CASSEGGGAPYEQYF. The CDR3 nucleotides are TGTGCCAGCAGTGAAGGCGGCGGGGCCCCCTACGAGCAGTACTTC.

The chain links TRBV4-1 to TRBJ1-5; D not certain. Per the germline V gene, CDR1 is MGHRA and CDR2 is YSYEKL. The CDR3 length is 15 residues. V gave up 0 bases and J gave up 4 bases, with 10 bases separating them. The CDR3 loop is CASSQDRGLNQPQHF. CDR3 in DNA: TGCGCCAGCAGCCAAGATCGAGGGCTTAATCAGCCCCAGCATTTT.

This clone was seen a few times. This chain joins TRBV20-1 and TRBJ1-6; TRBD1 is a possible D gene (6 bases). Trimming pared 4 bases from V and 9 bases from J, leaving 7 bases between. Germline loops: CDR1 DFQATT, CDR2 SNEGSKA (reference sequence). The CDR3 spans 11 residues. The CDR3 DNA reads as TGCAGTGCTACCAGGGGTTCACCCCTCCACTTT. This gives the protein CSATRGSPLHF.

This clone was found a few times. V gene TRBV6-5 combines with J gene TRBJ1-4; 8 nucleotides line up with TRBD1. This CDR3 region has 13 residues. Germline CDR1 MNHEY, CDR2 SVGAGI. The ends lost 4 bases at V and 12 bases at J; junction bases unmatched: 7. CDR3 loop: CASSLDRGGELFF. The CDR3 coding sequence is TGTGCCAGCAGTTTAGACAGGGGCGGGGAACTGTTTTTT.

The V gene is TRBV6-5, the J gene TRBJ2-1, with TRBD1 identical over 11 bases. With V trimmed by 6 bases and J by 7 bases, 8 bases remained unmatched. The CDR3 runs 15 residues. CDR1 is MNHEY, CDR2 SVGAGI, per germline. The CDR3 nucleotides are TGTGCCAGCAGCAGGGACAGGGGGGCAGTGAATGAGCAGTTCTTC. The encoded protein is CASSRDRGAVNEQFF.

This clone was seen just once. The rearrangement links TRBV19 to TRBJ1-5; tentative D call: TRBD1 (5 bases). The CDR3 has 18 residues. Germline V CDR1 and CDR2: LNHDA, SQIVND (reference sequence). V lost 3 bases to trimming and J lost 0 bases, with 18 bases between them. Here the CDR3 reads CASSMGGRLGISNQPQHF. The CDR3 coding sequence is TGTGCCAGTAGTATGGGGGGACGGCTTGGTATTAGCAATCAGCCCCAGCATTTT.

This clone was observed once. This chain uses TRBV4-1 with TRBJ2-2; D gene uncertain. In germline, CDR1 is MGHRA, CDR2 YSYEKL. With 4 bases removed from V and 5 bases from J, the gap between germline ends came to 14 bases. CDR3 size: 15 residues. In DNA form, the CDR3 reads TGCGCCAGCAGCCTCATAGTAATTTTGACCGGGGAGCTGTTTTTT. It specifies CASSLIVILTGELFF.

V and J are TRBV10-2 and TRBJ2-7, with 8 bases lining up with TRBD1. Trimming took 8 bases from V and 4 from J; bases not matched to a gene: 7. This CDR3 is 13 amino acids long. Germline V CDR1 and CDR2: WSHSY, SAAADI. The CDR3 DNA is TGCGCCAGCCAGCCGGGACAGGCATACGAGCAGTACTTC. Its protein is CASQPGQAYEQYF.

The chain has TRBV6-5 and TRBJ2-3; 8 nucleotides agree with TRBD2. Per the germline V gene, CDR1 is MNHEY and CDR2 is SVGAGI. Trimming cost V 5 bases and J 2 bases; bases outside gene matches: 6. The CDR3 has 15 amino acids. CDR3 sequence reads: CASSRSGGLTDTQYF. For the CDR3, the DNA is TGTGCCAGCAGTCGAAGCGGGGGCCTCACAGATACGCAGTATTTT.

The CDR3 sequence is CATSRGSNYEQYF. Here the CDR3 DNA reads TGTGCCACCAGCAGAGGGAGTAACTACGAGCAGTACTTC. The V gene is TRBV15, the J gene TRBJ2-7, with no clear D. The germline V gene has CDR1 LNHNV and CDR2 YYDKDF (reference sequence). The CDR3 runs 13 residues. Trimming removed 1 base from V and 3 bases from J, with 7 bases in between.

In its sample, this clone was seen once. V is TRBV13 and J is TRBJ1-2; 9 nucleotides match TRBD1. This CDR3 is 16 amino acids long. Germline assignment: CDR1 PRHDT and CDR2 FYEKMQ (reference sequence). V was pared by 8 bases and J by 8 bases, with 18 bases of the junction left unmatched. CDR3 coding DNA: TGTGCCAGCCAAACACAGGGGGCGAGGTCGTCGGCGGGCTACACCTTC. Amino acids: CASQTQGARSSAGYTF.